This TCR beta chain was identified in a study of CD8 T cells in Susac syndrome. Study findings and constraints: In its TCR sequencing and HLA analysis, the study acknowledged that the number of individuals was relatively small.

cDNA came from around 0.5 to 1 ug RNA primed by random hexamers. The authors amplified TCR beta CDR3 across 54 Vbeta and 13 Jbeta using immunoSEQ multiplex PCR. MiXCR was run by TCRdb on the immunoSEQ multiplex PCR reads, yielding one entry per CDR3 protein. The sample consists of some 300,000 distinct CDR3 sequences, 65% to 90% of them appearing once. Points on this clonotype: The antigen is not known.

CDR1 is MNHEY, CDR2 SVGEGT, per germline. The CDR3 extends over 15 amino acids. V lost 5 bases to trimming and J lost 6 bases; unmatched junction nucleotides: 8. Sequencing of TCR beta was carried out in blood CD8+ and CD4+ T cells. While CD8+ and CD4+ T cells were isolated negatively, TEMRA cells were enriched by FACS. This TCR was recovered from a human donor with multiple sclerosis. This chain joins TRBV6-2 or TRBV6-3 and TRBJ2-1, with 9 bases lining up with TRBD2. The sample taken for sequencing was CD8+ T cells from PBMCs. The CDR3 sequence is CASSETSGFSNEQFF. The CDR3 DNA reads as TGTGCCAGCAGTGAGACTAGCGGTTTTAGCAATGAGCAGTTCTTC.